These 20 T cell receptor beta chains came from one sample sequenced in a study of blood T cells in healthy people across ages. PCR was performed a second time for about 7 to 11 cycles using a sample-barcoded 5' primer and a J-beta primer mix. Each CDR3 protein gets one entry after TCRdb re-called the 5' RACE reads with MiXCR. The repertoire holds 650,000 to 1,000,000 distinct CDR3 sequences, about half seen once, with around a sixth in the top ten. Sequencing was carried out using blood. Receptors originate from a man aged 80 or over in good health.

Many counts were recorded for this clonotype. The chain has TRBV7-8 and TRBJ1-1; TRBD1 matches 9 bases. CDR1 SGHVS and CDR2 FQNEAQ come from the germline V gene. V lost 3 bases to trimming and J lost 6 bases; unmatched junction nucleotides: 8. The CDR3 length is 15 residues. This CDR3 reads CASSLGQGIGAEAFF. CDR3 nucleotide sequence: TGTGCCAGCAGCTTGGGACAGGGTATCGGCGCTGAAGCTTTCTTT.

J is TRBJ2-7 and V is TRBV4-2; 8 positions agree with TRBD1. Trimming cost V 0 bases and J 3 bases; bases outside gene matches: 16. From germline, CDR1 is LGHNA and CDR2 YNFKEQ. The CDR3 consists of 19 residues. The CDR3 loop reads CASSQDLSPMTGEFYEQYF. In DNA form, the CDR3 reads TGTGCCAGCAGCCAAGATTTAAGTCCTATGACAGGGGAATTCTACGAGCAGTACTTC.

This clonotype occurred once. The rearrangement uses TRBV4-2 and TRBJ2-1; D uncertain. V gave up 6 bases and J gave up 10 bases, with 22 bases separating them. CDR1 and CDR2 from the germline V gene are LGHNA and YNFKEQ. The CDR3 has 15 residues. The CDR3 loop reads CASRPTVGSTEEQFF. DNA of the CDR3: TGTGCCAGCAGGCCTACCGTAGGTTCGACGGAAGAGCAGTTCTTC.

This clonotype occurred a few times. This chain connects TRBV9 to TRBJ2-1; a possible D gene is TRBD1 (6 bases). The CDR3 sequence is 14 residues long. V was trimmed by 2 bases and J by 10 bases, leaving 16 bases between them. Per the germline V gene, CDR1 is SGDLS and CDR2 is YYNGEE. CDR3 bases: TGTGCCAGCAGCGTGCAACAGGGTGTAGGCGAGCAGTTCTTC. It specifies CASSVQQGVGEQFF.

The chain has TRBV5-1 and TRBJ2-5, with D perhaps given as TRBD1 or TRBD2 (5 bases each). Germline CDR1 and CDR2: SGHRS and YFSETQ. This CDR3 region has 13 residues. Trimming left V 4 bases short and J 5 bases short, with 12 bases between. CDR3 protein: CASSGDQAETQYF. The CDR3 coding sequence is TGCGCCAGCAGCGGGGACCAGGCGGAGACCCAGTACTTC.

The chain carries TRBV5-1 and TRBJ1-2, with D unclear. From germline, CDR1 is SGHRS and CDR2 YFSETQ. The CDR3 is 16 amino acids. V dropped 0 bases and J dropped 0 bases, with 12 bases sitting between them. The DNA for the CDR3 is TGCGCCAGCAGCTTGGGATTGGGGAGCTCTAACTATGGCTACACCTTC. Translated, it gives CASSLGLGSSNYGYTF.

This clonotype was observed a few times. The V and J genes are TRBV11-3 and TRBJ2-3; D is uncertain. Germline V gene sequence: CDR1 SGHNT, CDR2 YENEEA. Trimming shortened V by 2 bases and J by 6 bases, and 15 bases separated the two germline ends. The CDR3 runs 15 residues. CDR3 nucleotides: TGTGCCAGCAGCTTAAGATTAATCGCCAGGGATACGCAGTATTTT. Its protein is CASSLRLIARDTQYF.

This clonotype has more than one count but fewer than ten. The chain joins TRBV20-1 to TRBJ2-3; 13 bases agree with TRBD2. CDR3 length equals 14 residues. The J segment lost 4 bases and the V segment lost 3 bases, leaving 1 base of the junction unmatched. Germline V CDR1 and CDR2: DFQATT, SNEGSKA (reference sequence). CDR3 loop: CSARGLAGSDTQYF. The CDR3 DNA follows: TGCAGTGCTAGGGGACTAGCGGGATCAGATACGCAGTATTTT.

The rearrangement links TRBV9 to TRBJ2-2; no reliable D call. This CDR3 spans 14 amino acids. Germline CDR1 SGDLS, CDR2 YYNGEE. The ends were cut back, 0 bases at V and 1 base at J, with 4 bases in the middle. CDR3 sequence: CASSVDRNTGELFF. Written as DNA, the CDR3 is TGTGCCAGCAGCGTAGACAGGAACACCGGGGAGCTGTTTTTT.

The chain carries TRBV6-1 and TRBJ2-3; D might be TRBD2 (6 bases). CDR1 is MNHNS, CDR2 SASEGT, per germline. The CDR3 loop spans 15 amino acids. Trimming shortened V by 0 bases and J by 14 bases, and 21 bases separated the two germline ends. The DNA of the CDR3 is TGTGCCAGCAGTGAAGCAGCAGCGGGCGCTTTTTCGTGGTATTTT. Its protein is CASSEAAAGAFSWYF.

The chain recombines TRBV6-5 with TRBJ2-1, with TRBD2 as a possible D gene (5 bases). Deletions cut 10 bases from V and 5 bases from J, with 18 bases between. This CDR3 spans 14 amino acids. Looked up from germline, CDR1 is MNHEY and CDR2 is SVGAGI. The CDR3 nucleotides are TGTGCCACCCTACTACGGACTTTCGACAATGAGCAGTTCTTC. As protein: CATLLRTFDNEQFF.

This clonotype was counted a single time. V usage is TRBV27 and J usage is TRBJ2-5, with D perhaps matching TRBD1 (6 bases). V lost 4 bases and J 4 bases, leaving 25 bases between the germline ends. The germline V gene has CDR1 MNHEY and CDR2 SMNVEV (reference sequence). The CDR3 runs to 18 residues. The CDR3 region is CASSSHRVPRITRETQYF. CDR3 in DNA: TGTGCCAGCAGTTCTCACAGGGTCCCCAGAATCACCCGAGAGACCCAGTACTTC.

DNA of the CDR3: TGTGCCAGCGGCCAGAACTCCCCCTACGAGCAGTACTTC. Its translation: CASGQNSPYEQYF. This sequence joins TRBV27 and TRBJ2-7; no firm D call. The germline V gene encodes CDR1 MNHEY and CDR2 SMNVEV (reference sequence). V was cut by 8 bases and J by 2 bases, with 13 bases left in between. This CDR3 spans 13 amino acids.

This clonotype was detected ten times or more. The CDR3 loop is CASSLAGGEGEQYF. The CDR3 DNA reads TGTGCCAGCAGCCTAGCGGGAGGGGAGGGGGAGCAGTACTTC. This chain uses TRBV4-2 with TRBJ2-7, with 11 bases fitting TRBD2. V shed 4 bases and J 7 bases; nucleotides not matched to a gene: 6. The CDR3 loop spans 14 amino acids. Germline loops: CDR1 LGHNA, CDR2 YNFKEQ.

This CDR3 reads CASSLGTSGGPRQETQYF. CDR3 in DNA: TGTGCCAGCAGTTTGGGGACTAGCGGGGGGCCCCGCCAAGAGACCCAGTACTTC. The chain carries TRBV12-3 or TRBV12-4 and TRBJ2-5; 15 bases align to TRBD2. The CDR3 sequence is 18 residues long. With 3 bases clipped from V and 1 base from J, the junction kept 6 bases outside the gene matches.

This clonotype turned up a few times. The chain carries TRBV5-5 and TRBJ1-4; D is unresolved. V lost 5 bases, J lost 0 bases, and 11 bases lay in between. The CDR3 has 15 residues. The germline gives CDR1 SGHKS, CDR2 YYEKEE (reference sequence). CDR3 residues: CASSLGGSTNEKLFF. Written as DNA, the CDR3 is TGTGCCAGCAGTTTAGGAGGATCAACTAATGAAAAACTGTTTTTT.

This chain links TRBV10-3 with TRBJ2-2; 14 bases align to TRBD2. Germline-derived CDR1 and CDR2 are ENHRY and SYGVKD. J gave up 5 bases and V 7 bases, and 9 bases lay outside the gene matches. The CDR3 extends over 17 amino acids. CDR3 in amino acids: CAIKPTSGGAETGELFF. CDR3 bases: TGTGCCATCAAGCCGACTAGCGGGGGGGCAGAAACCGGGGAGCTGTTTTTT.

CDR3 region: CATGAAGSYNEQYF. The CDR3 coding sequence is TGTGCCACCGGTGCTGCGGGCTCCTACAATGAGCAGTACTTC. The V and J genes are TRBV24-1 and TRBJ2-1; possibly TRBD2 for D (5 bases). The end of the DNA fits TRBJ2-7 better, so the J call may be wrong. CDR3 size: 14 residues. The germline CDR1 and CDR2 sequences are KGHDR and SFDVKD.

The rearrangement joins TRBV29-1 to TRBJ1-2; no definite D call. The V gene lost 7 bases and the J gene lost 2 bases, with 14 bases spanning the gap. The CDR3 spans 13 residues. Looked up from germline, CDR1 is SQVTM and CDR2 is ANQGSEA. CDR3 in DNA: TGCAGCGCCCGCCGCGAAGGGAACTATGGCTACACCTTC. The encoded protein is CSARREGNYGYTF.

This clonotype was seen a handful of times. The chain carries TRBV11-2 and TRBJ2-7; TRBD2 might be the D (6 bases). CDR1 SGHAT and CDR2 FQNNGV come from the germline V gene. There are 15 residues in the CDR3. Deletions cut 5 bases from V and 3 bases from J, with 17 bases between. CDR3 DNA: TGTGCCAGCAGCCTCTCCGGGAGAACAATCTACGAGCAGTACTTC. Its protein is CASSLSGRTIYEQYF.